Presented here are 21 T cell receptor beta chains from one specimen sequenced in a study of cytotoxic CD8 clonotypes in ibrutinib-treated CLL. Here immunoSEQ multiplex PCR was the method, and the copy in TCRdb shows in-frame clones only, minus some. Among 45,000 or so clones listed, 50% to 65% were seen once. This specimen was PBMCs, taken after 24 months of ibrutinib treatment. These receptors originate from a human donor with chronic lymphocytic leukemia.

The CDR3, as DNA: TGTGCCAGCAGTGTTAGAGAAAACTATGGCTACACCTTC. Residues: CASSVRENYGYTF. The V gene is TRBV6-1, the J gene TRBJ1-2; no firm D call. The CDR3 sequence is 13 residues long. The V gene's germline CDR1 is MNHNS and CDR2 SASEGT. The ends were cut back, 4 bases at V and 2 bases at J, with 8 bases in the middle.

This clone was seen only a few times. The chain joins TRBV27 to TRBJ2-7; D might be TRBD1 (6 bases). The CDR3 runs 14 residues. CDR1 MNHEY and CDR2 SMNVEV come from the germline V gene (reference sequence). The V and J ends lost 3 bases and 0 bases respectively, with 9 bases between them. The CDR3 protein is CASSFRDNSYEQYF. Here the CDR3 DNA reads TGTGCCAGCAGTTTCCGGGACAACTCCTACGAGCAGTACTTC.

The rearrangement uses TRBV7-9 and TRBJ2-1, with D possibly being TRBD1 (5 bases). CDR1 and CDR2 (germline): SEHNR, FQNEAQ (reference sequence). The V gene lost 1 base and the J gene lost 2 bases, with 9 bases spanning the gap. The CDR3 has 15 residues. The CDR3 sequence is CASSLGDSPYNEQFF. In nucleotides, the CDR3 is TGTGCCAGCAGCTTAGGAGACAGCCCCTACAATGAGCAGTTCTTC.

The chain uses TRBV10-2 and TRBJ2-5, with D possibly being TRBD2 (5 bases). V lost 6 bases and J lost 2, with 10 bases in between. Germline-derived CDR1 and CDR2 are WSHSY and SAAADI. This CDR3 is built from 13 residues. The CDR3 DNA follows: TGCGCCAGCAGCTGGACTGGACAAGAGACCCAGTACTTC. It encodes CASSWTGQETQYF.

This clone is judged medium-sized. CDR3 coding DNA: TGCGCCAGCAGCTTGGTCGGGGGGAATTACGAGCAGTACTTC. Its protein is CASSLVGGNYEQYF. The V call is TRBV5-1, the J call TRBJ2-7; TRBD2 matches 7 bases. The CDR3 is 14 amino acids. The germline V gene encodes CDR1 SGHRS and CDR2 YFSETQ. Trimming took 0 bases from V and 4 from J; bases not matched to a gene: 4. The complete variable domain, with remaining parts taken from reference TRBV5-1 and TRBJ2-7, reads KAGVTQTPRYLIKTRGQQVTLSCSPISGHRSVSWYQQTPGQGLQFLFEYFSETQRNKGNFPGRFSGRQFSNSRSEMNVSTLELGDSALYLCASSLVGGNYEQYFGPGTRLTVT.

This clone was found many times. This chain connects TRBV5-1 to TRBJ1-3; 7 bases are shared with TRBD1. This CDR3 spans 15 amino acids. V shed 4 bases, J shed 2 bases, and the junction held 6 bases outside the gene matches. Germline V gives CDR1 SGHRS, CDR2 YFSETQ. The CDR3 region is CASSTGTEPGNTIYF. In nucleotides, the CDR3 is TGCGCCAGCAGCACAGGGACAGAACCTGGAAACACCATATATTTT. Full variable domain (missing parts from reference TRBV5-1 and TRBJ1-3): KAGVTQTPRYLIKTRGQQVTLSCSPISGHRSVSWYQQTPGQGLQFLFEYFSETQRNKGNFPGRFSGRQFSNSRSEMNVSTLELGDSALYLCASSTGTEPGNTIYFGEGSWLTVV.

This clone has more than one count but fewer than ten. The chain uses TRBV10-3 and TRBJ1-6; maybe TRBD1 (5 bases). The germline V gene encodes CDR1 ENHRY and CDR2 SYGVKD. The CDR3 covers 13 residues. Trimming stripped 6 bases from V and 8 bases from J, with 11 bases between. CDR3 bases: TGTGCCATCAGGACAGACAACTATTCACCCCTCCACTTT. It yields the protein CAIRTDNYSPLHF.

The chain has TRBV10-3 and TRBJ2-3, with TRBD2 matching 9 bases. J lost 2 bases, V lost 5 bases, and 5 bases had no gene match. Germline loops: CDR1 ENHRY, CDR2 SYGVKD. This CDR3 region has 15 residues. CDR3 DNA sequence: TGTGCCATCAGTCCTAGCGGGGTGATCACAGATACGCAGTATTTT. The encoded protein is CAISPSGVITDTQYF.

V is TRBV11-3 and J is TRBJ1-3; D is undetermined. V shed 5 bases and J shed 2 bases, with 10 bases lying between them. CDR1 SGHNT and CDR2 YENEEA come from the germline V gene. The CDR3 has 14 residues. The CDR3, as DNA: TGTGCCAGCAGCGCTAGCGGCGCTGGAAACACCATATATTTT. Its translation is CASSASGAGNTIYF.

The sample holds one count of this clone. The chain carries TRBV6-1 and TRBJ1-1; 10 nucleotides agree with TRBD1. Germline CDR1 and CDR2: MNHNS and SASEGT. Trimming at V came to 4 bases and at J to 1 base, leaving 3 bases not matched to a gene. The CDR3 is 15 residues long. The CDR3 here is CASSVGTGANTEAFF. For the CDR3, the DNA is TGTGCCAGCAGTGTCGGGACAGGGGCGAACACTGAAGCTTTCTTT.

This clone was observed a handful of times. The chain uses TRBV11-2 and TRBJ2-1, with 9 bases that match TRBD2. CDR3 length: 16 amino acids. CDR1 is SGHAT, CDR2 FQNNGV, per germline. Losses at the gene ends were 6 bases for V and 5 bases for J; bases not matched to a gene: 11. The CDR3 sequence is CASRRGAGGKDNEQFF. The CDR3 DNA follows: TGTGCCAGCAGGAGGGGAGCGGGGGGAAAGGACAATGAGCAGTTCTTC.

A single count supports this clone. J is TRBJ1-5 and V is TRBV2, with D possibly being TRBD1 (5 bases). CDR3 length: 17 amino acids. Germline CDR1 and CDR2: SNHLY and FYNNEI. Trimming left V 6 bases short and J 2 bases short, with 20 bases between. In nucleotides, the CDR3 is TGTGCCAGCAGCGAAAGGGGCCTTGGGGGAGGCAATCAGCCCCAGCATTTT. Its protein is CASSERGLGGGNQPQHF.

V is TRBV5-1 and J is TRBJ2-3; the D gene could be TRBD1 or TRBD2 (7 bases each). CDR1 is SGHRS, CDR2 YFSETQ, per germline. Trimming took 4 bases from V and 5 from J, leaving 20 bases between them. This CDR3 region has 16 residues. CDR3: CASSGGDSWVIDTQYF. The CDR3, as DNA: TGCGCCAGCAGCGGGGGGGACAGCTGGGTCATAGATACGCAGTATTTT.

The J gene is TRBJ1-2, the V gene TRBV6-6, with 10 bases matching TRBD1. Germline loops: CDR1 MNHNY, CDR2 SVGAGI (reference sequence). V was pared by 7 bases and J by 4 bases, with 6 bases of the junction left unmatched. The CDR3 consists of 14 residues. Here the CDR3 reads CASNDRGRGYGYTF. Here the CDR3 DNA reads TGTGCCAGCAACGACAGGGGGCGAGGCTATGGCTACACCTTC.

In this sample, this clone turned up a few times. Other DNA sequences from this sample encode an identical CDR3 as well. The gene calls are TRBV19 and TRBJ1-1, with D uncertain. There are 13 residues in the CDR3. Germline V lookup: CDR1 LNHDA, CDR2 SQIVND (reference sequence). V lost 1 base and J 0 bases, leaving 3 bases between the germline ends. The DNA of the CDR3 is TGTGCCAGTAGTATAGTGCTGAACACTGAAGCTTTCTTT. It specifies CASSIVLNTEAFF.

CDR3 sequence: CASSVRTSGEQFF. CDR3 nucleotide sequence: TGTGCCAGTAGTGTACGGACTAGCGGAGAGCAGTTCTTC. This chain links TRBV19 with TRBJ2-1, with 10 bases matching TRBD2. In germline, CDR1 is LNHDA, CDR2 SQIVND (reference sequence). V was pared by 5 bases and J by 10 bases, with 5 bases of the junction left unmatched. The CDR3 runs to 13 residues.

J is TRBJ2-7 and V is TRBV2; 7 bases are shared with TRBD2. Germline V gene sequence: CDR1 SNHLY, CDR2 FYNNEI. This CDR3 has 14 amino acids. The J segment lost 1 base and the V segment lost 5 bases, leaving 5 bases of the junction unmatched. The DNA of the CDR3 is TGTGCCAGCAGTAACAACGGGGGGTCCTACGAGCAGTACTTC. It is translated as CASSNNGGSYEQYF.

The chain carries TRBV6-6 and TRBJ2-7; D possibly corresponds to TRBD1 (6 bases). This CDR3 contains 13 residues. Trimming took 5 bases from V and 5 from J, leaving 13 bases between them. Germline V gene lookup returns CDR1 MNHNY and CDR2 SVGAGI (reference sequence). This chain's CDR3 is CASSRGQSHEQYF. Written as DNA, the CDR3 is TGTGCCAGCAGTCGCGGACAGAGCCACGAGCAGTACTTC.

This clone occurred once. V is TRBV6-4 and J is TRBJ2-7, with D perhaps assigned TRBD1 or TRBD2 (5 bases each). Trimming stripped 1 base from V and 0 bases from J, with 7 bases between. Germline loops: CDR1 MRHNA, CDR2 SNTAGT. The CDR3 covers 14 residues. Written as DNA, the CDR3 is TGTGCCAGCAGTGACTGGGGGTACTCCTACGAGCAGTACTTC. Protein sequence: CASSDWGYSYEQYF.

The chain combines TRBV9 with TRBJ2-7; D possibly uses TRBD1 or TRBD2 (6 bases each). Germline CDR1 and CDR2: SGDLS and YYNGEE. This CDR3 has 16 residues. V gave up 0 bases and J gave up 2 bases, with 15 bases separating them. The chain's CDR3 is CASSVDGGGLTYEQYF. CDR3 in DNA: TGTGCCAGCAGCGTAGACGGTGGGGGGCTGACCTACGAGCAGTACTTC.

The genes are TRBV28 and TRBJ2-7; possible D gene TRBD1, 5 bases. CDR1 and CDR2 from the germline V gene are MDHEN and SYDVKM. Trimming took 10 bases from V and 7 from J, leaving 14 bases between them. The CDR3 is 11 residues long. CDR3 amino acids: CATHRSGEQYF. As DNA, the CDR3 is TGTGCCACACACAGGTCTGGGGAGCAGTACTTC.